This T cell receptor (beta chain) appears in the sequencing data of a study of T-cell memory formation after mild COVID-19. The V and J ends lost 4 bases and 9 bases respectively, with 17 bases between them. CDR3 length equals 14 residues. Germline CDR1 reads SGDLS; CDR2 reads YYNGEE. This clonotype has only a few counts. TCRdb redid the calling of the 5' RACE reads with MiXCR, one entry per CDR3 protein. The table shows some 88,000 distinct CDR3 sequences, with approximately 23% occurring only once. This chain connects TRBV9 to TRBJ2-1, with D possibly matching TRBD1 (6 bases). Sequencing was performed on PBMCs or a T cell subset sorted from them (not recorded which). This TCR came from a man between 18 and 35 years old who had mild COVID-19 (a few samples of this study predate the infection). Cell type and time point are not known. The CDR3: CASSSWDMPGEQFF. For the CDR3, the DNA is TGTGCCAGCAGCTCCTGGGACATGCCGGGTGAGCAGTTCTTC.